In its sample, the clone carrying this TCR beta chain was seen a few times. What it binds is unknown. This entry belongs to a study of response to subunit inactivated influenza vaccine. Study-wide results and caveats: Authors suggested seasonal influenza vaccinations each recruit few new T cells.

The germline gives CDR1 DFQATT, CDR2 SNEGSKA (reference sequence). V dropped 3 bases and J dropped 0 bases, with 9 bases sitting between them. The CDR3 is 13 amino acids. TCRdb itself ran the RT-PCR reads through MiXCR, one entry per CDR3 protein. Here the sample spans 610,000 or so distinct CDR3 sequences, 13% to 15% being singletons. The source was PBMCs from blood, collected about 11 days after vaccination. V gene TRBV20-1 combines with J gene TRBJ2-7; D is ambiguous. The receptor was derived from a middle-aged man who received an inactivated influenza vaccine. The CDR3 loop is CSASRAVSYEQYF. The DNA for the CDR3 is TGCAGTGCTAGTAGGGCTGTCTCCTACGAGCAGTACTTC.